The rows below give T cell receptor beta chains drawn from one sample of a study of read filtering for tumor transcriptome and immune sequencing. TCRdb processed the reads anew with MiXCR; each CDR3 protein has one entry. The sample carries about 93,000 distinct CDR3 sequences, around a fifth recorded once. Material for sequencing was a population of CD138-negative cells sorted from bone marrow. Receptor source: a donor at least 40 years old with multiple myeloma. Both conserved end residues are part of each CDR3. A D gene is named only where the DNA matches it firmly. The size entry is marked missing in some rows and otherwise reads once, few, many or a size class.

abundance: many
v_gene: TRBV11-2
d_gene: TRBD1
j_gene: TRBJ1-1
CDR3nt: TGTGCCAGCAGACGCTACCGGGACAGGGGTTGGGAAGCTTTCTTT
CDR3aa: CASRRYRDRGWEAFF

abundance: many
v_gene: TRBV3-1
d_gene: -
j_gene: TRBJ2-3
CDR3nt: TGTGCCAGCAGGGGCGGACTAAATACGCAGTATTTT
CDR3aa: CASRGGLNTQYF

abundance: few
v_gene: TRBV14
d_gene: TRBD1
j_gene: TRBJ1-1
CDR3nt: TGTGCCAGCAGCCAAGCATTTCGGCAGGGGGCAAGAGGGACTGAAGCTTTCTTT
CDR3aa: CASSQAFRQGARGTEAFF

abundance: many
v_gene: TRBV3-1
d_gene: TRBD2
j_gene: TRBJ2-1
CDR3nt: TGTGCCAGCAGCCCCTCCTGGCTAGCGGGGGGAGCGGAGCAGTTCTTC
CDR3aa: CASSPSWLAGGAEQFF

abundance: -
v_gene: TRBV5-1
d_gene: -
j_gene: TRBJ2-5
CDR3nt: TGCGCCAGCAGCATGAATAACAGGGTGGAGACCCAGTACTTC
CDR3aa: CASSMNNRVETQYF

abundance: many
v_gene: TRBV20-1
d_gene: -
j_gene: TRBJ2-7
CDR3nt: TGCAGTGCTAGTTCGGCAGGTCTATCCTACGAGCAGTACTTC
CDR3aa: CSASSAGLSYEQYF

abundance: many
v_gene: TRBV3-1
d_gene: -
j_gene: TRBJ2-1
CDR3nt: TGTGCCAGCAGCCCTCGGGCCGAAAACAATGAGCAGTTCTTC
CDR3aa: CASSPRAENNEQFF

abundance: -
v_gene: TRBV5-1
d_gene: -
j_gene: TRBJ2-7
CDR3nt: TGCGCCAGCAGCTTGGAATCCTACGAGCAGTACTTC
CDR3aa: CASSLESYEQYF

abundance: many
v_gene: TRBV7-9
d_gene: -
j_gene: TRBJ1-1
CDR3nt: TGTGCCAGCAGCAGACCTATGAACACTGAAGCTTTCTTT
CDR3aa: CASSRPMNTEAFF

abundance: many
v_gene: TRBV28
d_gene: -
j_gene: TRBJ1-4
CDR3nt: TGTGCCAGCAGCCTGGACAGTTTTGAAAAACTGTTTTTT
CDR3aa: CASSLDSFEKLFF

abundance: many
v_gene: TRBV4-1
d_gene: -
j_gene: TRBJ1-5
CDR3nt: TGCGCCAGCAGCCAAGTGGGGGATCAGCCCCAGCATTTT
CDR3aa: CASSQVGDQPQHF

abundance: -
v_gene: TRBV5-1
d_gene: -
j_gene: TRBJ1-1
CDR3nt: TGCGCCAGCAGCTATGACATTAACACTGAAGCTTTCTTT
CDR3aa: CASSYDINTEAFF

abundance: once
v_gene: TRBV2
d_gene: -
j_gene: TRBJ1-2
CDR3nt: TGTGCCAGCAGTGGGGTTAACTATGGCTACACCTTC
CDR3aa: CASSGVNYGYTF

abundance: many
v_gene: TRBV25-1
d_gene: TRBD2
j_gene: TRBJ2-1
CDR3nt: TGTGCCAGCCTAAAGGCGGGGGGATACAATGAGCAGTTCTTC
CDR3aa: CASLKAGGYNEQFF

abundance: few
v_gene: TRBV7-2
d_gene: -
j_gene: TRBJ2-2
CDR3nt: TGTGCCAGCAGCTTAGCAGGGCTGTATGGCCCCGGCACCGGGGAGCTGTTTTTT
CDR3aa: CASSLAGLYGPGTGELFF

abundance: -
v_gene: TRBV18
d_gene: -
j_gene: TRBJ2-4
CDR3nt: TGTGCCAGCTCGAAACAGGGGACTGAGAGCATTCAGTACTTC
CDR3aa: CASSKQGTESIQYF

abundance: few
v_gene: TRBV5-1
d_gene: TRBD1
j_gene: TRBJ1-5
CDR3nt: TGCGCCAGCAGCCCGCTACCAGGGGGCGGTCAGCCCCAGCATTTT
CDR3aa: CASSPLPGGGQPQHF

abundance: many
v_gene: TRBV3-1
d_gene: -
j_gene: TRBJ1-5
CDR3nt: TGTGCCAGCAGTCGTTATAATCAGCCCCAGCATTTT
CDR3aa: CASSRYNQPQHF

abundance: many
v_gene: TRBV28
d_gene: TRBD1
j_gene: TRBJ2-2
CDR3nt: TGTGCCAGCAGTGAAACCGGGACAGGGAATACCGGGGAGCTGTTTTTT
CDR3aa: CASSETGTGNTGELFF

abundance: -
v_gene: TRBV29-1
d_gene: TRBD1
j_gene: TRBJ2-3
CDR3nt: TGCAGCGTTGAAGATCGACAGGGTGGAGATACGCAGTATTTT
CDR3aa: CSVEDRQGGDTQYF

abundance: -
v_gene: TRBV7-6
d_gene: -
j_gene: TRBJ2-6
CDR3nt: TGTGCCAGCAGTTTTGAACGCCGCTCTGGGGCCAACGTCCTGACTTTC
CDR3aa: CASSFERRSGANVLTF

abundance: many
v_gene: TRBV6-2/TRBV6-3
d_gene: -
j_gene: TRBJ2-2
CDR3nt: TGTGCCAGCAGTCCCCCGGGGTCGGCCGGGGAGCTGTTTTTT
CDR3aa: CASSPPGSAGELFF

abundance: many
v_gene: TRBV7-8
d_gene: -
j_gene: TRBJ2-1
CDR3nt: TGTGCCAGCAGCTTACAATTAGCGGCGAGTGAGCAGTTCTTC
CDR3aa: CASSLQLAASEQFF

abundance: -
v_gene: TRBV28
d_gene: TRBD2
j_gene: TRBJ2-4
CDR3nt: TGTGCCAGCAGTTTAACTAGCGGGGGGCCGTATAGTCAGTACTTC
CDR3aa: CASSLTSGGPYSQYF

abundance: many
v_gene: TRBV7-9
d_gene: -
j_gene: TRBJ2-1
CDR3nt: TGTGCCAGCAGCTTATCCATTGGGGGCAATGAGCAGTTCTTC
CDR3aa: CASSLSIGGNEQFF

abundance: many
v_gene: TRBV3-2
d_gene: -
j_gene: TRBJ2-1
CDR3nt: TGTGCCAGCAGCCCTTTTTGGACTAGCGTCAATGAGCAGTTCTTC
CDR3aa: CASSPFWTSVNEQFF

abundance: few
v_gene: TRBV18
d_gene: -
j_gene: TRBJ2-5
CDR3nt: TGTGCCAGCTCACCACCTCCTGTAGAGAAAGAGACCCAGTACTTC
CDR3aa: CASSPPPVEKETQYF

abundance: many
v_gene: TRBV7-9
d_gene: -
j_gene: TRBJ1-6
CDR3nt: TGTGCCAGCAGCCCCCCGGGAGCCAGGTCACCCCTCCACTTT
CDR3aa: CASSPPGARSPLHF

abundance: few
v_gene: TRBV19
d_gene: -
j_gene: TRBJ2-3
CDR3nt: TGTGCCAGTAGTGACCCCCTGCGGACGCGGACAGATACGCAGTATTTT
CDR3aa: CASSDPLRTRTDTQYF

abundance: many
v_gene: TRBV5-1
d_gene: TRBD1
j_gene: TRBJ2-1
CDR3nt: TGCGCCAGCAGCCGACAGGGCAATGAGCAGTTCTTC
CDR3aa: CASSRQGNEQFF

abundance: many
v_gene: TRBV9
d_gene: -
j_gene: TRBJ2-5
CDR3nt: TGTGCCAGCAGCGTAGACTACCGCGTAGAGACCCAGTACTTC
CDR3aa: CASSVDYRVETQYF